The T cell receptor beta chain described here comes from a study of CXCR3-negative and CXCR3-positive naive CD8 T cells. Study-wide points: Naive subsets did not differ in surface CD5, and TRB CDR3 properties served to infer TCR strength. Hydrophobicity was higher for TRB CDR3s found in CXCR3-positive naive cells than in CXCR3-negative naive cells.

The study made its TRB cDNA libraries by 5' RACE, adding UMI labels. TCRdb reprocessed the 5' RACE reads, keeping one entry per CDR3 protein, no DNA. The sample's table shows approximately 8,500 distinct CDR3 sequences. Of note for this clonotype: Its antigen remains unknown.

CDR1 SGHDT and CDR2 YYEEEE come from the germline V gene. The CDR3 length is 13 residues. This sequence originates from a human donor in good health. Some clones in this sample may be carry-over from other donors' samples. This sequence joins TRBV5-6 and TRBJ2-1; no DNA is available, so the TRBD2 call from TCRdb remains unchecked. Material: naive CXCR3- CD8+ T cells from blood. The subset is: CD45RO-CCR7+CD27+CD95- naive CD8+ T cells lacking CXCR3 (TNR3-). CDR3 residues: CASSLAGSHEQFF.